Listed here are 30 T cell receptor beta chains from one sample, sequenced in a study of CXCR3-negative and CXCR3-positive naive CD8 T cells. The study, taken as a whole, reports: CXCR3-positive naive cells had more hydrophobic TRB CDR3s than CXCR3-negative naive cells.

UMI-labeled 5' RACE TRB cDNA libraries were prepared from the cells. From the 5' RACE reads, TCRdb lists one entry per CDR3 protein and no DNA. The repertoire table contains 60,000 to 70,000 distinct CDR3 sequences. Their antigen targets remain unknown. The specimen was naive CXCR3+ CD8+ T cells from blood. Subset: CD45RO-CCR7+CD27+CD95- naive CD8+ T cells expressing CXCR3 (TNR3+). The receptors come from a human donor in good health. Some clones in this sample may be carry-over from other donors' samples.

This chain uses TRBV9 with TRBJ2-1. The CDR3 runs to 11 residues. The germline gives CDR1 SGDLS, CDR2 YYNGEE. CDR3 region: CASSPHNEQFF.

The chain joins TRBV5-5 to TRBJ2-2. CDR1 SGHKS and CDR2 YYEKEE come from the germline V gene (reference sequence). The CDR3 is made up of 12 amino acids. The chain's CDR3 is CASSLMDGELFF.

This CDR3 reads CASSATGSLYEQYF. V gene TRBV6-2 or TRBV6-3 combines with J gene TRBJ2-7; there is no DNA to check the TCRdb D call of TRBD1. The CDR3 consists of 14 residues. Germline CDR1 MNHEY, CDR2 SVGEGT.

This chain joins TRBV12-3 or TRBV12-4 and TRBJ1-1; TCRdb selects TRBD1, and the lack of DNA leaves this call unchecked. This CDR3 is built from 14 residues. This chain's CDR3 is CASSTMTGNTEAFF.

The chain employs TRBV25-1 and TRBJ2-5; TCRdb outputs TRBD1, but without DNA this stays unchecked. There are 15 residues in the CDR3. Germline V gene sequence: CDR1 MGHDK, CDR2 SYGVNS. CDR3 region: CASSELQGARETQYF.

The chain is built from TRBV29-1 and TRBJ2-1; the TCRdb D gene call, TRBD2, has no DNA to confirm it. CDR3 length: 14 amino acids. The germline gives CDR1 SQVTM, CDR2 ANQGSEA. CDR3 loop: CSAEGRAEYNEQFF.

The CDR3 here is CASSLWNTNTGELFF. The V and J genes are TRBV13 and TRBJ2-2. The CDR3 extends over 15 amino acids. The germline CDR1 and CDR2 sequences are PRHDT and FYEKMQ (reference sequence). Variable domain in full (rest from reference TRBV13 and TRBJ2-2): AAGVIQSPRHLIKEKRETATLKCYPIPRHDTVYWYQQGPGQDPQFLISFYEKMQSDKGSIPDRFSAQQFSDYHSELNMSSLELGDSALYFCASSLWNTNTGELFFGEGSRLTVL.

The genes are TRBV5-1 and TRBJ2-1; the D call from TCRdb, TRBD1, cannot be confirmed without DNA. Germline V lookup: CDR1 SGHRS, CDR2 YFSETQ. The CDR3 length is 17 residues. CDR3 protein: CASSSLGWDRGYNEQFF.

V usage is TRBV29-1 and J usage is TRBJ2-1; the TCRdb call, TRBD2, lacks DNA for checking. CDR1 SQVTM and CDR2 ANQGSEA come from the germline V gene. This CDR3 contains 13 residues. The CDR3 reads CSVGEREDNEQFF.

CDR3 sequence: CASSPTTRGQTETQYF. The V call is TRBV7-7, the J call TRBJ2-5; with no DNA, the TCRdb D assignment of TRBD1 cannot be verified. Germline V lookup: CDR1 SSHAT, CDR2 FNYEAQ (reference sequence). This CDR3 is built from 16 residues.

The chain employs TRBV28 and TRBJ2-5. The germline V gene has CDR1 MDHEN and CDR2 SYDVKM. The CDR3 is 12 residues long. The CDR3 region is CASSRNWETQYF.

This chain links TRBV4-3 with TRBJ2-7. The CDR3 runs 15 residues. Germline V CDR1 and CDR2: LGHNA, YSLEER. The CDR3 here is CASSQGFSQTYEQYF.

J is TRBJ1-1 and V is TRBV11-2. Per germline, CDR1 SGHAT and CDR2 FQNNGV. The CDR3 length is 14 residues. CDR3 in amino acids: CASSLWHLNTEAFF.

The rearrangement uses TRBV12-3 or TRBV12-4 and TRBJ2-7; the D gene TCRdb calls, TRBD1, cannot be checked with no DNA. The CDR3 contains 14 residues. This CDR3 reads CASSPGFSSYEQYF.

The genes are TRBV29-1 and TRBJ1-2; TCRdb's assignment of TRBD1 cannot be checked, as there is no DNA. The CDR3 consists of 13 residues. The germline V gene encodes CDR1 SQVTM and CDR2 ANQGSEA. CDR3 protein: CSVEGSGNYGYTF.

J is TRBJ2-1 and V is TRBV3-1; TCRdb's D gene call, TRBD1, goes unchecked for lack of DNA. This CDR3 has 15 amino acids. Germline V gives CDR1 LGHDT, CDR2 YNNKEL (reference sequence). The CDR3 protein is CASSQDRGPPDEQFF.

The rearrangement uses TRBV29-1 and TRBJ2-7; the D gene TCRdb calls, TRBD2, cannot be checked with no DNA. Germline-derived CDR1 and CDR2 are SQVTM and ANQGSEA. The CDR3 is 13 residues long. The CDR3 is CSVGNSGRYEQYF.

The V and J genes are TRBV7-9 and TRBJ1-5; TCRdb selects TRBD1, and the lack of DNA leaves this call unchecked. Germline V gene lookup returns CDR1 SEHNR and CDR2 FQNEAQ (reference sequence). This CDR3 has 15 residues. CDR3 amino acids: CASSSRESANQPQHF. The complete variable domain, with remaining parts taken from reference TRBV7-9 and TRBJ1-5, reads DTGVSQNPRHKITKRGQNVTFRCDPISEHNRLYWYRQTLGQGPEFLTYFQNEAQLEKSRLLSDRFSAERPKGSFSTLEIQRTEQGDSAMYLCASSSRESANQPQHFGDGTRLSIL.

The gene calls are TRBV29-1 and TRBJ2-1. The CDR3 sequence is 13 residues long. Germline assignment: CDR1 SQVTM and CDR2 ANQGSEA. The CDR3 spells CSVVGGSHNEQFF.

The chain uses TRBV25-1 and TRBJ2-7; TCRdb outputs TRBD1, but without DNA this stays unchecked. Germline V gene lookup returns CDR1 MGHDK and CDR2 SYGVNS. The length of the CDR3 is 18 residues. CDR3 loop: CDARRDRDYMWCSYEQYF.

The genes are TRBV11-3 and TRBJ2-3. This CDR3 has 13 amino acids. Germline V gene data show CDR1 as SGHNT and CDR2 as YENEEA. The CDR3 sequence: CATIDTTTDTQYF.

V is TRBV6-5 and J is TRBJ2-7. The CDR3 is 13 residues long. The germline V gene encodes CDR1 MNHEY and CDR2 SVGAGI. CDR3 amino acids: CASSYSQAYEQYF.

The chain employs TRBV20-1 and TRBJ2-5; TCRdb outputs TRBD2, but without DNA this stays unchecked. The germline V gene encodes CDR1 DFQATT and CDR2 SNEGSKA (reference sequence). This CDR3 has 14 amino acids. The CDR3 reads CSATRTTSQETQYF.

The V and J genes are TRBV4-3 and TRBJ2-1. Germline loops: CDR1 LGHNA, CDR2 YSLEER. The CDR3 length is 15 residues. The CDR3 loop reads CASSQRDSSYNEQFF.

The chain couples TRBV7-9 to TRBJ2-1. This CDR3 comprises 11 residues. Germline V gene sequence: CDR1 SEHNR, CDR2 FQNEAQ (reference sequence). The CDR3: CASSLGSEQFF.

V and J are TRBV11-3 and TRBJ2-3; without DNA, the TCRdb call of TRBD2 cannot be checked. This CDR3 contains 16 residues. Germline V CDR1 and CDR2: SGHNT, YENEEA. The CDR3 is CASSLGAGGDTDTQYF.

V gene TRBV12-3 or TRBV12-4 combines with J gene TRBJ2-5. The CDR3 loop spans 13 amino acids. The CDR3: CASRLTISETQYF.

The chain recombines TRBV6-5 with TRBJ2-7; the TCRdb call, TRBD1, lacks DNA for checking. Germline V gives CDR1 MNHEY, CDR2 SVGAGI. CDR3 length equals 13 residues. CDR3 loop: CASSYSTGDEQYF.

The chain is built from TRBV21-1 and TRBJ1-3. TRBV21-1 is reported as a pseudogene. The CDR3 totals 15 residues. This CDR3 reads CASSKDQYSGNTIYF.

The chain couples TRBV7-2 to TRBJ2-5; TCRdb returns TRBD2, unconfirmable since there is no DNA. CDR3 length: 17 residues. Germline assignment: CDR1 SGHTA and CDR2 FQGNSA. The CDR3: CASNRGVIAGAQETQYF.